The next 32 T cell receptor beta chains were all read from a single sample in a study of T cell responses to AZD1222 COVID-19 vaccine. This table comes from immunoSEQ multiplex PCR, and its TCRdb copy is limited to in-frame clones, with some not included. Among 150,000 to 200,000 clones listed, approximately 92% were seen once. The material was peripheral blood, obtained on day 0 of AZD1222 vaccination. The receptors derive from an adult in good health.

This chain uses TRBV7-9 with TRBJ2-7, with TRBD2 as a possible D gene (5 bases). Germline values: CDR1 SEHNR, CDR2 FQNEAQ (reference sequence). There are 13 residues in the CDR3. Trimming took off 0 bases at V and 6 bases at J, with 9 bases between the two ends. CDR3 sequence (DNA): TGTGCCAGCAGCTTAGCCGGTGGGAGCGAGCAGTACGTC. Translated, it gives CASSLAGGSEQYV.

The chain recombines TRBV7-6 with TRBJ1-2; a possible D gene is TRBD1 (5 bases). The CDR3 has 15 residues. V shed 5 bases and J shed 5 bases, with 18 bases lying between them. From germline, CDR1 is SGHVS and CDR2 FNYEAQ. The DNA for the CDR3 is TGTGCCAGCAGCCCTATGACAGACCCTTCATATGGCTACACCTTC. This sequence encodes CASSPMTDPSYGYTF.

V is TRBV7-9 and J is TRBJ2-7, with TRBD1 identical over 9 bases. This CDR3 region has 13 residues. J gave up 5 bases and V 5 bases, and 4 bases lay outside the gene matches. Germline V gene data show CDR1 as SEHNR and CDR2 as FQNEAQ (reference sequence). The CDR3: CASSTWTGDEQYV. CDR3 in DNA: TGTGCCAGCAGCACTTGGACAGGGGACGAGCAGTACGTC.

This clone was seen only once. This rearrangement joins TRBV4-2 to TRBJ1-1; a weak D match, TRBD1 (5 bases). Germline lookup yields CDR1 LGHNA and CDR2 YNFKEQ. V was shortened by 4 bases and J by 7 bases, with 10 bases between the two germline ends. CDR3 length: 12 residues. The CDR3 here is CASSPTDSEAFF. DNA of the CDR3: TGTGCCAGCAGCCCTACAGACAGTGAAGCTTTCTTT.

J is TRBJ1-1 and V is TRBV5-1; TRBD1 aligns across 10 bases. V gave up 0 bases and J gave up 3 bases; unmatched junction bases: 2. Germline CDR1 is SGHRS and CDR2 is YFSETQ. The CDR3 has 15 amino acids. The CDR3 is CASSLGGQGYTEAFF. CDR3 DNA: TGCGCCAGCAGCTTGGGGGGACAGGGGTACACTGAAGCTTTCTTT.

This sequence joins TRBV7-9 and TRBJ1-6, with TRBD1 identical over 8 bases. Germline V lookup: CDR1 SEHNR, CDR2 FQNEAQ (reference sequence). V trimming: 4 bases; J trimming: 9 bases; junction bases outside the gene matches: 17. This CDR3 is 18 amino acids long. This chain's CDR3 is CASSSLIAGGEQISPLHF. CDR3 coding DNA: TGTGCCAGCAGCTCCCTAATCGCAGGGGGCGAGCAAATTTCACCCCTCCACTTT.

The CDR3 spells CASSELAPEQYF. The CDR3 DNA is TGTGCCAGCAGTGAACTAGCGCCAGAGCAGTACTTC. The chain carries TRBV6-1 and TRBJ2-7; a weak D match, TRBD2 (6 bases). Between the trimmed V and J ends, which lost 2 bases and 7 bases, there was a span of 9 bases. CDR1 MNHNS and CDR2 SASEGT come from the germline V gene. The CDR3 length is 12 residues.

The V gene is TRBV11-2, the J gene TRBJ2-1; D unresolved. The germline V and J ends were trimmed by 2 bases and 5 bases, with 4 bases remaining between them. CDR1 is SGHAT, CDR2 FQNNGV, per germline. This CDR3 spans 12 amino acids. This chain's CDR3 is CASSLINNEQFF. CDR3 bases: TGTGCCAGCAGCTTAATTAACAATGAGCAGTTCTTC.

This chain connects TRBV7-9 to TRBJ2-2; 7 nucleotides align to TRBD1. After removal of 5 bases from V and 4 bases from J, the junction contained 7 bases not matched to a gene. The germline V gene has CDR1 SEHNR and CDR2 FQNEAQ (reference sequence). The CDR3 length is 15 residues. Here the CDR3 DNA reads TGTGCCAGCAGCGACAGGGACAGTCCCACCGGGGAGCTGTTTTTT. Its translation is CASSDRDSPTGELFF.

J is TRBJ1-5 and V is TRBV28; maybe TRBD1 (6 bases). Germline V lookup: CDR1 MDHEN, CDR2 SYDVKM. The CDR3 has 14 amino acids. With 1 base removed from V and 8 bases from J, the gap between germline ends came to 12 bases. The CDR3 nucleotides are TGTGCCAGCAGTTTATCAGGGGCGGGAGAGCCCCAGCATTTT. This translates into CASSLSGAGEPQHF.

The chain has TRBV7-8 and TRBJ2-2; D is unclear. The CDR3 has 15 residues. V lost 2 bases to trimming and J lost 4 bases, with 11 bases between them. Germline CDR1 is SGHVS and CDR2 is FQNEAQ. DNA for the CDR3: TGTGCCAGCAGCTTAATCCGGCAGGCCACCGGGGAGCTGTTTTTT. Encoded protein: CASSLIRQATGELFF.

This clone was observed a few times. The V and J genes are TRBV28 and TRBJ1-1; 10 bases align to TRBD1. Per the germline V gene, CDR1 is MDHEN and CDR2 is SYDVKM. The CDR3 extends over 15 amino acids. J gave up 5 bases and V 6 bases, and 9 bases lay outside the gene matches. This CDR3 is CASRPRGQGWTEAFF. In DNA, the CDR3 is TGTGCCAGCAGACCCCGGGGACAGGGGTGGACTGAAGCTTTCTTT.

The chain links TRBV6-5 to TRBJ1-1, with a weak D call TRBD1 (5 bases). The CDR3 totals 11 residues. V was cut by 8 bases and J by 5 bases, with 9 bases left in between. CDR1 MNHEY and CDR2 SVGAGI come from the germline V gene. CDR3 loop: CASPKGTEAFF. The DNA of the CDR3 is TGTGCCAGCCCTAAGGGGACTGAAGCTTTCTTT.

The chain couples TRBV18 to TRBJ2-7; D remains ambiguous. Trimming stripped 0 bases from V and 0 bases from J, with 9 bases between. The CDR3 is made up of 15 amino acids. In germline, CDR1 is KGHSH, CDR2 LQKENI. In DNA, the CDR3 is TGTGCCAGCTCACCACCGGGTTTCGGCTCCTACGAGCAGTACTTC. As protein: CASSPPGFGSYEQYF.

The chain carries TRBV5-8 and TRBJ1-2; a weak D match, TRBD1 (5 bases). This CDR3 comprises 15 residues. Trimming removed 4 bases from V and 4 bases from J, with 17 bases in between. Germline values: CDR1 SGHTS, CDR2 YDEGEE. This CDR3 is CASSRWGSPSYGYTF. The DNA of the CDR3 is TGTGCCAGCAGCCGGTGGGGGAGCCCTAGCTATGGCTACACCTTC. Variable domain in full (rest from reference TRBV5-8 and TRBJ1-2): EAGVTQSPTHLIKTRGQQATLRCSPISGHTSVYWYQQALGLGLQFLLWYDEGEERNRGNFPPRFSGRQFPNYSSELNVNALELEDSALYLCASSRWGSPSYGYTFGSGTRLTVV.

The CDR3 loop reads CASSEGPSWAEQYV. The DNA for the CDR3 is TGTGCCAGCAGTGAAGGACCCAGCTGGGCCGAGCAGTACGTC. This chain links TRBV2 with TRBJ2-7; D is unclear. This CDR3 spans 14 amino acids. Germline CDR1 reads SNHLY; CDR2 reads FYNNEI. Between the trimmed V and J ends, which lost 1 base and 6 bases, there was a span of 13 bases.

The rearrangement joins TRBV2 to TRBJ1-1; 8 bases fit TRBD1. Germline CDR1 and CDR2: SNHLY and FYNNEI. CDR3 length: 15 residues. With 6 bases clipped from V and 1 base from J, the junction kept 7 bases outside the gene matches. CDR3 sequence (DNA): TGTGCCAGCAGCGGACAGGGAGGGCCGAACACTGAAGCTTTCTTT. Translated, it gives CASSGQGGPNTEAFF.

This chain joins TRBV5-4 and TRBJ2-5; 9 bases line up with TRBD1. Losses at the gene ends were 3 bases for V and 1 base for J; bases not matched to a gene: 1. The CDR3 has 14 residues. CDR1 is SGHNT, CDR2 YYREEE, per germline (reference sequence). CDR3 protein: CASSWTGVQETQYF. The CDR3 DNA is TGTGCCAGCAGCTGGACAGGGGTCCAAGAGACCCAGTACTTC.

The rearrangement joins TRBV28 to TRBJ1-2; D ambiguous. V was shortened by 5 bases and J by 0 bases, with 1 base between the two germline ends. Germline CDR1 MDHEN, CDR2 SYDVKM. The CDR3 has 11 amino acids. CDR3 in amino acids: CASSPNYGYTF. Written as DNA, the CDR3 is TGTGCCAGCAGTCCTAACTATGGCTACACCTTC.

The chain couples TRBV10-3 to TRBJ2-3, with 9 bases matching TRBD1. The CDR3 runs to 16 residues. Germline assignment: CDR1 ENHRY and CDR2 SYGVKD. V shed 6 bases, J shed 4 bases, and the junction held 11 bases outside the gene matches. In nucleotides, the CDR3 is TGTGCCATCAGCCATCCCGGGACAGGGCATCCAGATACGCAGTATTTT. Translating it yields CAISHPGTGHPDTQYF.

The chain joins TRBV25-1 to TRBJ1-4; no reliable D call. CDR3 length equals 16 residues. The germline V gene has CDR1 MGHDK and CDR2 SYGVNS. Trimming stripped 1 base from V and 5 bases from J, with 14 bases between. CDR3 protein: CASSELRDSQNEKLFF. CDR3 DNA: TGTGCCAGCAGTGAATTACGTGATAGCCAGAATGAAAAACTGTTTTTT.

This chain's CDR3 is CASSLAQGTSGLYF. The DNA of the CDR3 is TGTGCCAGCAGCTTGGCACAAGGGACTAGCGGGTTGTACTTC. The rearrangement uses TRBV5-4 and TRBJ2-7; TRBD2 matches at 12 bases. The germline V gene encodes CDR1 SGHNT and CDR2 YYREEE (reference sequence). V lost 0 bases and J lost 12; bases outside the gene matches: 7. This CDR3 region has 14 residues.

This chain uses TRBV4-2 with TRBJ2-3; D perhaps matches TRBD2 (6 bases). V lost 3 bases to trimming and J lost 4 bases, with 14 bases between them. Germline V gene data show CDR1 as LGHNA and CDR2 as YNFKEQ. This CDR3 has 15 amino acids. The CDR3 bases are TGTGCCAGCAGCCAGTCACTAGGGGAGGCAGATACGCAGTATTTT. This encodes CASSQSLGEADTQYF.

This chain links TRBV30 with TRBJ2-7; 8 positions agree with TRBD1. Germline lookup yields CDR1 GTSNPN and CDR2 SVGIG (reference sequence). V lost 2 bases, J lost 5 bases, and 5 bases stayed unmatched. This CDR3 contains 13 residues. CDR3 amino acids: CAWSPRGQDEQYF. In DNA, the CDR3 is TGTGCCTGGAGTCCACGGGGACAGGACGAGCAGTACTTC. The full variable domain, rest sourced from reference TRBV30 and TRBJ2-7, is SQTIHQWPATLVQPVGSPLSLECTVEGTSNPNLYWYRQAAGRGLQLLFYSVGIGQISSEVPQNLSASRPQDRQFILSSKKLLLSDSGFYLCAWSPRGQDEQYFGPGTRLTVT.

The chain is built from TRBV18 and TRBJ2-5; 7 positions match TRBD1. The V gene's germline CDR1 is KGHSH and CDR2 LQKENI. J was trimmed by 5 bases and V by 2 bases; bases with no gene match: 5. The CDR3 loop spans 14 amino acids. The CDR3 protein is CASSPETGPETQYF. For the CDR3, the DNA is TGTGCCAGCTCACCAGAGACAGGGCCGGAGACCCAGTACTTC.

The CDR3 protein is CSARGGQNTEAFF. The CDR3 nucleotides read TGCAGCGCTCGGGGGGGGCAGAACACTGAAGCTTTCTTT. The chain uses TRBV29-1 and TRBJ1-1; TRBD1 might be the D (6 bases). Trimming stripped 7 bases from V and 1 base from J, with 13 bases between. Per the germline V gene, CDR1 is SQVTM and CDR2 is ANQGSEA. The CDR3 sequence is 13 residues long.

The chain recombines TRBV7-9 with TRBJ2-3; TRBD2 agrees at 14 bases. J lost 5 bases, V lost 1 base, and 2 bases had no gene match. This CDR3 contains 16 residues. Germline CDR1 SEHNR, CDR2 FQNEAQ (reference sequence). The CDR3 DNA reads as TGTGCCAGCAGCTTAGGGGGACTAGCGGGAGTAGATACGCAGTATTTT. Translated, it gives CASSLGGLAGVDTQYF.

The rearrangement joins TRBV7-6 to TRBJ1-1; a possible D gene is TRBD1 (5 bases). V lost 5 bases, J lost 0 bases, and 19 bases lay in between. The germline V gene encodes CDR1 SGHVS and CDR2 FNYEAQ. The CDR3 runs 17 residues. DNA for the CDR3: TGTGCCAGCAGCCATGCCCCGGGGACTTTCATGAACACTGAAGCTTTCTTT. Amino acid sequence: CASSHAPGTFMNTEAFF.

CDR3: CASSEAGWGPSYEQYV. Written as DNA, the CDR3 is TGTGCCAGCAGTGAAGCGGGATGGGGCCCTTCCTACGAGCAGTACGTC. V usage is TRBV2 and J usage is TRBJ2-7; TRBD1 might be the D (5 bases). Per the germline V gene, CDR1 is SNHLY and CDR2 is FYNNEI. Trimming removed 0 bases from V and 1 base from J, with 13 bases in between. There are 16 residues in the CDR3.

The rearrangement uses TRBV5-4 and TRBJ1-6; a possible D gene is TRBD1 (5 bases). Trimming left V 0 bases short and J 6 bases short, with 10 bases between. This CDR3 is 15 amino acids long. Germline V gene data show CDR1 as SGHNT and CDR2 as YYREEE (reference sequence). As DNA, the CDR3 is TGTGCCAGCAGCTTGGAGGAGACAGTTAATTCACCCCTCCACTTT. It encodes CASSLEETVNSPLHF. The full variable domain, with the rest looked up from reference TRBV5-4 and TRBJ1-6, is ETGVTQSPTHLIKTRGQQVTLRCSSQSGHNTVSWYQQALGQGPQFIFQYYREEENGRGNFPPRFSGLQFPNYSSELNVNALELDDSALYLCASSLEETVNSPLHFGNGTRLTVT.

The chain recombines TRBV10-3 with TRBJ1-4; D possibly corresponds to TRBD1 (5 bases). This CDR3 region has 14 residues. CDR1 and CDR2 (germline): ENHRY, SYGVKD. Trimming pared 2 bases from V and 8 bases from J, leaving 12 bases between. The CDR3 here is CAISEARGQEKLFF. The DNA of the CDR3 is TGTGCCATCAGTGAGGCGAGGGGCCAAGAAAAACTGTTTTTT.

CDR3 DNA sequence: TGTGCCAGCTCACCACCCCCGGTCAATGAGCAGTTCTTC. Protein product: CASSPPPVNEQFF. This chain uses TRBV18 with TRBJ2-1; unclear D gene. In germline, CDR1 is KGHSH, CDR2 LQKENI. Deletions cut 0 bases from V and 6 bases from J, with 6 bases between. CDR3 size: 13 residues.